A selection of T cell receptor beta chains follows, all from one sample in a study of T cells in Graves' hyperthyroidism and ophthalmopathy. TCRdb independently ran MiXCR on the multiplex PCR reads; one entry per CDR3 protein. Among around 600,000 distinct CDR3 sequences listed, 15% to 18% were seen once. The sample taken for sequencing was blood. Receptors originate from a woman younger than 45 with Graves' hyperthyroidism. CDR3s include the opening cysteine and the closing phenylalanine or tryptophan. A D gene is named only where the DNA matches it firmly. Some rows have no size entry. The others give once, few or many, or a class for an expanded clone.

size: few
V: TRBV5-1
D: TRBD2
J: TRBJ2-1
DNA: TGCGCCAGCAGCTTGTGGGGACTAGCGGGAGACGAGCAGTTCTTC
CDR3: CASSLWGLAGDEQFF

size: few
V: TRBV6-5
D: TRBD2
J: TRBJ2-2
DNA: TGTGCCAGCAGTTACTCGAGCGGGAGGGGTGGCGGGGAGCTGTTTTTT
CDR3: CASSYSSGRGGGELFF

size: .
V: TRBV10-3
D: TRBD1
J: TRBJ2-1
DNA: TGTGCCATCAGATACTCCGGGACAGGGGAGGTCGATGAGCAGTTCTTC
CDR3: CAIRYSGTGEVDEQFF

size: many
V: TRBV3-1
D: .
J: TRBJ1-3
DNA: TGTGCCAGCAGCCCAGATCGAAACACCATATATTTT
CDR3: CASSPDRNTIYF

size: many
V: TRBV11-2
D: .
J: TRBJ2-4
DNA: TGTGCCAGCAGTCCCGGTCAAAACATTCAGTACTTC
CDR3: CASSPGQNIQYF

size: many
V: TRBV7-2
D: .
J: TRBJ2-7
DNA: TGTGCCAGCAGCTTAGCGCAGGACTACGAGCAGTACTTC
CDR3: CASSLAQDYEQYF

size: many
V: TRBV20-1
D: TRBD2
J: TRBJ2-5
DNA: TGCAGCGCTGATAGCGGGGGGCCTCAAGAGACCCAGTACTTC
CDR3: CSADSGGPQETQYF

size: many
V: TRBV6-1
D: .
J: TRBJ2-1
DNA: TGTGCCAGCAGTTATCTGGCGGGACCGTACAATGAGCAGTTCTTC
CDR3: CASSYLAGPYNEQFF

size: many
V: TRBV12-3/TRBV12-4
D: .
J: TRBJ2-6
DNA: TGTGCCAGCAGTTTATTGGGGTCTGGGGCCAACGTCCTGACTTTC
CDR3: CASSLLGSGANVLTF

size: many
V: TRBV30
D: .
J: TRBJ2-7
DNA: TGTGCCTGGAGTGTACGACGAAGCTACGAGCAGTACTTC
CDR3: CAWSVRRSYEQYF

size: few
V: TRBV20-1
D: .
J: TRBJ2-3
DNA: TGCAGTGCCTTAGCGGTCCCACGAGATACGCAGTATTTT
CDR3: CSALAVPRDTQYF